This T cell receptor (beta chain) originates from a study of T cells in localized non-small cell lung cancer. Germline V lookup: CDR1 SEHNR, CDR2 FQNEAQ (reference sequence). The CDR3 covers 16 residues. Study outcomes and limitations: Measurement of T cell clonality placed uninvolved adjacent lung highest, above the level in tumor.

A word on this clone: Its antigen is not identified.

Sequencing used immunoSEQ multiplex PCR; TCRdb keeps in-frame clones, though not all of them. The table has 25,000 or so clones, 75% to 90% seen once; the top ten hold around 4.1%. The TCR comes from a woman between 40 and 69 years old with stage I lung adenocarcinoma. Sequencing used peripheral blood, obtained before any cancer treatment. The V and J genes are TRBV7-9 and TRBJ2-1; 9 bases agree with TRBD2. For the CDR3, the DNA is TGTGTCAGTCGAGCTAGCGGGGTTAGCTCCTACAATGAGCAGTTCTTC. It encodes CVSRASGVSSYNEQFF.